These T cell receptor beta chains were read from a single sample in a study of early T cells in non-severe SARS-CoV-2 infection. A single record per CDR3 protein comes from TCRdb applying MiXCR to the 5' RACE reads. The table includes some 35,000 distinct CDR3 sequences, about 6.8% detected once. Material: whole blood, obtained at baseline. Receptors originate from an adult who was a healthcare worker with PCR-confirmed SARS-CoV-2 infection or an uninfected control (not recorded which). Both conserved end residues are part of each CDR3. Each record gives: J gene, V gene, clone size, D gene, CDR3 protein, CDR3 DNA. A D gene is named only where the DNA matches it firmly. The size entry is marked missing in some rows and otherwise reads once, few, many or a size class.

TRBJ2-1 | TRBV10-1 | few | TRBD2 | CASSPSGSPNEQFF | TGCGCCAGCAGTCCTAGCGGGAGCCCCAATGAGCAGTTCTTC
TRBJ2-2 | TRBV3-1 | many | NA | CASSHMRGGELFF | TGTGCCAGCAGCCATATGAGAGGCGGGGAGCTGTTTTTT
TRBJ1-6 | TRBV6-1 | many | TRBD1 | CASTQGQGSSPLHF | TGTGCCAGCACTCAGGGACAGGGAAGTTCACCCCTCCACTTT
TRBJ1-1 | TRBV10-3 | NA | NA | CAISEGRNTEAFF | TGTGCCATCAGTGAGGGCAGGAACACTGAAGCTTTCTTT
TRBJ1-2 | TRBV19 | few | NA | CASSIGQPGANYGYTF | TGTGCCAGTAGTATCGGACAGCCCGGAGCTAACTATGGCTACACCTTC
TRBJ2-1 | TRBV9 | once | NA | CASSDTGSGYNEQFF | TGTGCCAGCAGCGACACCGGTAGCGGATACAATGAGCAGTTCTTC
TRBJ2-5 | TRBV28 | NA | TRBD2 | CASSPRTSGRATQYF | TGTGCCAGCAGTCCTAGGACTAGCGGGAGGGCGACCCAGTACTTC
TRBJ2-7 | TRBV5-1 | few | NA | CASSSADQRTYEQYF | TGCGCCAGCAGCTCCGCCGACCAGAGAACCTACGAGCAGTACTTC
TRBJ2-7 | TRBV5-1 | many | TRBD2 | CASTMGRTSVETYEQYF | TGCGCCAGCACGATGGGCAGGACTAGCGTGGAAACCTACGAGCAGTACTTC
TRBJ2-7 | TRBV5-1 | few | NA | CASREQGSSYEQYF | TGCGCCAGCAGGGAACAGGGCAGCTCCTACGAGCAGTACTTC
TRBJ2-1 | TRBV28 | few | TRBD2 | CASSRTSGIYNEQFF | TGTGCCAGCAGCCGGACTAGCGGGATATACAATGAGCAGTTCTTC
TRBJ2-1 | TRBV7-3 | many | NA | CASSLFGDYNEQFF | TGTGCCAGCAGCTTATTCGGCGATTACAATGAGCAGTTCTTC
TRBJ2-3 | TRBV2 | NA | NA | CALSRKGRYTDTQYF | TGTGCCTTATCGAGGAAGGGGAGGTACACAGATACGCAGTATTTT
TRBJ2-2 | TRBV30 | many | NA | CAWRGYYTGELFF | TGTGCCTGGAGGGGATACTACACCGGGGAGCTGTTTTTT
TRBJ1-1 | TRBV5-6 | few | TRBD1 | CASRGQGGYETEAFF | TGTGCCAGCAGGGGACAGGGGGGCTACGAAACTGAAGCTTTCTTT
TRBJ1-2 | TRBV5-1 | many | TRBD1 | CASSLGQGANYGYTF | TGCGCCAGCAGCTTGGGACAGGGAGCAAACTATGGCTACACCTTC